One sample yielded the 26 T cell receptor beta chains listed below, sequenced in a study of T cell changes during pregnancy in multiple sclerosis (dated by TCRdb to between 2018 and 2020). The receptor library was made with the immunoSEQ multiplex PCR assay. TCRdb obtained this table from immuneACCESS and retained in-frame rearrangements with V and J assigned. These tables miss some clones; where compared with another copy, unresolved V genes account for less than half of the shortfall, and the remainder is unexplained. This sample holds about 48,000 clones; just over 85% were observed only once. The ten largest clones take up around 1.3% of the sample. The specimen was CD4+ T cells from peripheral blood mononuclear cells, collected in the second trimester of pregnancy. The receptors here all came from a female donor with multiple sclerosis, enrolled in a pregnancy study.

The V gene is TRBV11-2, the J gene TRBJ2-1; TRBD2 matches at 8 bases. The CDR3 length is 18 residues. V was pared by 0 bases and J by 8 bases, with 15 bases of the junction left unmatched. Germline assignment: CDR1 SGHAT and CDR2 FQNNGV. Here the CDR3 reads CASSLDGFSGSLLDEQFF. As DNA, the CDR3 is TGTGCCAGCAGCTTAGATGGTTTCAGCGGGAGCCTCTTGGATGAGCAGTTCTTC.

About this clone: The junction shows a germline mismatch at one end, possibly a read error. The V gene is TRBV9, the J gene TRBJ2-3; the match to TRBD2 covers 10 bases. This CDR3 has 17 residues. The germline V gene encodes CDR1 SGDLS and CDR2 YYNGEE. The CDR3 spells CASSVAGASGSRDTQYF. As DNA, the CDR3 is TGTGCCAGCAGCGTAGCTGGGGCTAGCGGGAGCAGAGATACGCAGTATTTT.

The chain carries TRBV14 and TRBJ2-5; 10 bases agree with TRBD1. CDR1 and CDR2 (germline): SGHDN, FVKESK. The junction had 9 bases not matched to a gene; V was cut back by 4 bases and J by 4 bases. The CDR3 runs 16 residues. The CDR3 spells CASSLGDRGLVETQYF. Here the CDR3 DNA reads TGTGCCAGCAGCCTCGGGGACAGGGGTCTTGTAGAGACCCAGTACTTC.

This rearrangement joins TRBV29-1 to TRBJ2-3; the D gene is possibly TRBD2 (6 bases). The V end lost 4 bases, the J end lost 3 bases, and 8 bases lay between the germline ends. Germline loops: CDR1 SQVTM, CDR2 ANQGSEA. The CDR3 is made up of 12 amino acids. CDR3 DNA: TGCAGCGTTGCCGGGAGTACAGATACGCAGTATTTT. Translating gives CSVAGSTDTQYF.

The chain uses TRBV7-9 and TRBJ2-3; 7 positions match TRBD1. The CDR3 spans 15 residues. Per germline, CDR1 SEHNR and CDR2 FQNEAQ (reference sequence). J lost 2 bases, V lost 5 bases, and 7 bases had no gene match. In DNA, the CDR3 is TGTGCCAGCAGCCCACGGGGACAGACCACAGATACGCAGTATTTT. It specifies CASSPRGQTTDTQYF.

The chain joins TRBV5-1 to TRBJ2-1; TRBD2 matches 7 bases. Germline V gene data show CDR1 as SGHRS and CDR2 as YFSETQ. The CDR3 extends over 14 amino acids. After removal of 6 bases from V and 2 bases from J, the junction contained 5 bases not matched to a gene. The CDR3 is CASTLGGTYNEQFF. The CDR3, as DNA: TGCGCCAGCACCCTGGGGGGGACCTACAATGAGCAGTTCTTC.

This clone has only one observation. V is TRBV5-1 and J is TRBJ2-7, with 10 nucleotides matching TRBD1. The CDR3 runs 14 residues. V dropped 4 bases and J dropped 3; count of bases not matched to a gene: 4. Germline V CDR1 and CDR2: SGHRS, YFSETQ. The CDR3 region has the DNA TGCGCCAGCAGCGGGGGACAGGGGTACTACGAGCAGTACTTC. Its translation is CASSGGQGYYEQYF.

This sequence joins TRBV11-2 and TRBJ2-7; 9 positions agree with TRBD1. The CDR3 runs to 13 residues. V lost 7 bases, J lost 3 bases, and 4 bases stayed unmatched. Germline V gives CDR1 SGHAT, CDR2 FQNNGV. The CDR3 spells CASTGTGIYEQYF. The CDR3 nucleotides are TGTGCCAGCACCGGGACAGGGATCTACGAGCAGTACTTC. The complete variable domain, with remaining parts taken from reference TRBV11-2 and TRBJ2-7, reads EAGVAQSPRYKIIEKRQSVAFWCNPISGHATLYWYQQILGQGPKLLIQFQNNGVVDDSQLPKDRFSAERLKGVDSTLKIQPAKLEDSAVYLCASTGTGIYEQYFGPGTRLTVT.

V and J are TRBV28 and TRBJ1-2; possible D gene TRBD1, 6 bases. Trimming pared 4 bases from V and 5 bases from J, leaving 8 bases between. The CDR3 is 12 amino acids. In germline, CDR1 is MDHEN, CDR2 SYDVKM. The chain's CDR3 is CASSSGAYGYTF. DNA of the CDR3: TGTGCCAGCAGTTCAGGGGCGTATGGCTACACCTTC.

In DNA, the CDR3 is TGTGCCAGCACTCCCCAGGGCAATCAGCCCCAGCATTTT. It codes for CASTPQGNQPQHF. V usage is TRBV2 and J usage is TRBJ1-5; D call uncertain. Germline CDR1 reads SNHLY; CDR2 reads FYNNEI. V was shortened by 7 bases and J by 2 bases, with 9 bases between the two germline ends. This CDR3 region has 13 residues. Based on the CDR3 plus reference TRBV2 and TRBJ1-5, the full variable domain is EPEVTQTPSHQVTQMGQEVILRCVPISNHLYFYWYRQILGQKVEFLVSFYNNEISEKSEIFDDQFSVERPDGSNFTLKIRSTKLEDSAMYFCASTPQGNQPQHFGDGTRLSIL.

The V and J genes are TRBV29-1 and TRBJ1-2; D is perhaps TRBD1 (6 bases). The CDR3 sequence is 13 residues long. Germline V gives CDR1 SQVTM, CDR2 ANQGSEA. V lost 6 bases to trimming and J lost 1 base, with 12 bases between them. CDR3 amino acids: CSVGRQVNYGYTF. Written as DNA, the CDR3 is TGCAGCGTCGGTCGACAGGTTAACTATGGCTACACCTTC. The whole variable domain, remainder taken from reference TRBV29-1 and TRBJ1-2, is SAVISQKPSRDICQRGTSLTIQCQVDSQVTMMFWYRQQPGQSLTLIATANQGSEATYESGFVIDKFPISRPNLTFSTLTVSNMSPEDSSIYLCSVGRQVNYGYTFGSGTRLTVV.

This chain links TRBV18 with TRBJ2-5; 14 positions agree with TRBD2. The germline CDR1 and CDR2 sequences are KGHSH and LQKENI. V lost 4 bases and J lost 1; bases outside the gene matches: 2. The CDR3 runs 16 residues. CDR3 in amino acids: CASSLGLAGGQETQYF. CDR3 nucleotide sequence: TGTGCCAGCTCACTCGGACTAGCGGGGGGCCAAGAGACCCAGTACTTC.

The chain links TRBV18 to TRBJ2-5, with D possibly being TRBD1 (5 bases). CDR1 is KGHSH, CDR2 LQKENI, per germline. The CDR3 runs 13 residues. Deletions cut 6 bases from V and 0 bases from J, with 8 bases between. The CDR3 bases are TGTGCCAGCTCCCAGGGATACCAAGAGACCCAGTACTTC. This translates into CASSQGYQETQYF.

This clone is a singleton in its sample. The gene calls are TRBV28 and TRBJ2-2; D is perhaps TRBD1 (6 bases). The CDR3 loop spans 13 amino acids. Germline values: CDR1 MDHEN, CDR2 SYDVKM. The V end was cut by 6 bases, the J end by 8 bases, with 13 bases between. CDR3 loop: CASRKQGTGELFF. CDR3 bases: TGTGCCAGCAGGAAACAGGGTACTGGGGAGCTGTTTTTT.

This clone was picked up a small number of times. V and J are TRBV2 and TRBJ1-5; D ambiguous. This CDR3 has 13 residues. Germline CDR1 is SNHLY and CDR2 is FYNNEI. The germline V and J ends were trimmed by 4 bases and 4 bases, with 8 bases remaining between them. The CDR3: CASSGDGNQPQHF. As DNA, the CDR3 is TGTGCCAGCAGTGGAGACGGGAATCAGCCCCAGCATTTT.

Comments on this clone: This sample includes further DNA sequences coding for the same CDR3. The chain employs TRBV5-1 and TRBJ1-5; D unresolved. Germline CDR1 reads SGHRS; CDR2 reads YFSETQ. The CDR3 extends over 15 amino acids. V lost 0 bases and J 0 bases, leaving 7 bases between the germline ends. The CDR3 protein is CASSLAGDSNQPQHF. The CDR3 DNA follows: TGCGCCAGCAGCTTGGCCGGAGATAGCAATCAGCCCCAGCATTTT.

The chain links TRBV19 to TRBJ2-3; tentatively, D is TRBD1 (5 bases). Per germline, CDR1 LNHDA and CDR2 SQIVND (reference sequence). V lost 4 bases, J lost 6 bases, and 11 bases lay in between. This CDR3 comprises 13 residues. CDR3 sequence: CASSTYSGDTQYF. CDR3 DNA sequence: TGTGCCAGTAGTACCTACTCAGGGGATACGCAGTATTTT.

The chain combines TRBV10-3 with TRBJ2-1; 11 nucleotides match TRBD2. This CDR3 has 15 amino acids. The V segment lost 5 bases and the J segment 5 bases; nucleotides outside the gene matches: 5. Looked up from germline, CDR1 is ENHRY and CDR2 is SYGVKD. CDR3: CAISFGTSGNNEQFF. In nucleotides, the CDR3 is TGTGCCATCAGTTTCGGGACTAGCGGAAACAATGAGCAGTTCTTC.

CDR3 loop: CASSYPGAFF. The DNA of the CDR3 is TGTGCCAGCAGTTACCCCGGAGCTTTCTTT. The chain is built from TRBV6-6 and TRBJ1-1, with no clear D. Trimming took off 2 bases at V and 10 bases at J, with 5 bases between the two ends. Per the germline V gene, CDR1 is MNHNY and CDR2 is SVGAGI (reference sequence). The CDR3 length is 10 residues.

V usage is TRBV29-1 and J usage is TRBJ2-4; 9 bases match TRBD1. The CDR3 contains 12 residues. The trim removed 5 bases at V and 5 bases at J, leaving 1 base unmatched. Germline V gives CDR1 SQVTM, CDR2 ANQGSEA. In DNA form, the CDR3 reads TGCAGCGTTCGGGACAGGGAAAACATTCAGTACTTC. The encoded protein is CSVRDRENIQYF.

This clone showed up just once. The CDR3 loop reads CAWDRFGEKLFF. The CDR3 nucleotides read TGTGCCTGGGACAGGTTTGGAGAAAAACTGTTTTTT. The chain combines TRBV30 with TRBJ1-4; TRBD1 might be the D (6 bases). The V gene lost 5 bases and the J gene lost 8 bases, with 12 bases spanning the gap. Per germline, CDR1 GTSNPN and CDR2 SVGIG (reference sequence). The CDR3 consists of 12 residues.

For the CDR3, the DNA is TGTGCCACCGAACAGAATTCGAACACTGAAGCTTTCTTT. Its protein product is CATEQNSNTEAFF. The V call is TRBV10-3, the J call TRBJ1-1; D gene unclear. This CDR3 is built from 13 residues. The germline V and J ends were trimmed by 10 bases and 1 base, with 13 bases remaining between them. Germline CDR1 reads ENHRY; CDR2 reads SYGVKD.

This clone was detected once. This chain connects TRBV4-2 to TRBJ2-7; 8 nucleotides match TRBD1. Germline trimming cut 5 bases from V and 2 bases from J; bases unmatched to any gene: 5. The CDR3 length is 14 residues. CDR1 and CDR2 (germline): LGHNA, YNFKEQ. The CDR3: CASSGRDRPYEQYF. CDR3 sequence (DNA): TGTGCCAGCAGCGGACGGGACAGGCCCTACGAGCAGTACTTC.

The chain combines TRBV30 with TRBJ2-5, with TRBD1 as a possible D gene (8 bases). Trimming left V 5 bases short and J 5 bases short, with 15 bases between. Germline lookup yields CDR1 GTSNPN and CDR2 SVGIG (reference sequence). The CDR3 is 13 residues long. The CDR3 DNA is TGTGCCTGGGCAACAGGGGGGGGTGAGACCCAGTACTTC. Translated: CAWATGGGETQYF.

This clone is a singleton in its sample. V gene TRBV19 combines with J gene TRBJ2-5; 11 nucleotides agree with TRBD1. The CDR3 is made up of 15 amino acids. The V gene's germline CDR1 is LNHDA and CDR2 SQIVND (reference sequence). Unmatched junction bases numbered 9, after V lost 5 bases and J lost 7 bases. The CDR3 DNA sequence: TGTGCCAGTAGTCCGGGACAGGGGGGTATTGCGACCCAGTACTTC. This gives the protein CASSPGQGGIATQYF.

This sequence joins TRBV27 and TRBJ2-5; 8 bases line up with TRBD1. After removal of 5 bases from V and 7 bases from J, the junction contained 9 bases not matched to a gene. The CDR3 covers 14 residues. CDR1 and CDR2 from the germline V gene are MNHEY and SMNVEV (reference sequence). The CDR3 DNA reads TGTGCCAGCAGTCCAGGGGACAGGTGGGGGACCCAGTACTTC. It codes for CASSPGDRWGTQYF.